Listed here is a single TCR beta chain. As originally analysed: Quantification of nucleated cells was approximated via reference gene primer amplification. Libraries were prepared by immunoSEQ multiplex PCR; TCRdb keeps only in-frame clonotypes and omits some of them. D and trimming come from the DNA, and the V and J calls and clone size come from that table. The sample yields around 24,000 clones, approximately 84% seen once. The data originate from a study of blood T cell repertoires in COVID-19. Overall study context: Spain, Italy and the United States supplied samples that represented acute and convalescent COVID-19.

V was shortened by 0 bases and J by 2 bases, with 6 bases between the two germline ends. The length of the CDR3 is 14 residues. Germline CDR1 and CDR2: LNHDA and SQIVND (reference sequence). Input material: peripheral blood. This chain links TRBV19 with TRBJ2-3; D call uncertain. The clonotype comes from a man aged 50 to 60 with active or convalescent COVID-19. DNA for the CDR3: TGTGCCAGTAGTATAGACAGAAACACAGATACGCAGTATTTT. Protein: CASSIDRNTDTQYF.